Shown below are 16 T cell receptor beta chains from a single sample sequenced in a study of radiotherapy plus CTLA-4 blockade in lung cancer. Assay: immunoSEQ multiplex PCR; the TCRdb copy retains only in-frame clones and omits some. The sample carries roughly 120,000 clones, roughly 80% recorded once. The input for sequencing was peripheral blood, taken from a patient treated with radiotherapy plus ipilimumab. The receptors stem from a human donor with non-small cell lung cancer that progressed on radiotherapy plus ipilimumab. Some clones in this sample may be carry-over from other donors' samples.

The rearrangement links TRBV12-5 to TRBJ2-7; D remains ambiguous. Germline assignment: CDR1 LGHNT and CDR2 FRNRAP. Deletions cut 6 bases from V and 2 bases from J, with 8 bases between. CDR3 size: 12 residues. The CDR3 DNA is TGTGCTAGTGGGCCAAGGACCTACGAGCAGTACTTC. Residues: CASGPRTYEQYF.

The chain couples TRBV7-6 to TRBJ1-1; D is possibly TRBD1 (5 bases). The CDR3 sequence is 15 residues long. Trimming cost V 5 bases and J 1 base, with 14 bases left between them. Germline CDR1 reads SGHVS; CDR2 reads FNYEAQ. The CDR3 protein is CASSRDSAGNTEAFF. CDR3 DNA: TGTGCCAGCAGCCGCGACAGCGCGGGGAACACTGAAGCTTTCTTT.

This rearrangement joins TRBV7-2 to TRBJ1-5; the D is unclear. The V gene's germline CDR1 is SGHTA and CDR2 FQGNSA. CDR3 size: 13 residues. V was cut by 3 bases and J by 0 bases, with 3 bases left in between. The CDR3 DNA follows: TGTGCCAGCAGCTTCGATAGCAATCAGCCCCAGCATTTT. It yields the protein CASSFDSNQPQHF.

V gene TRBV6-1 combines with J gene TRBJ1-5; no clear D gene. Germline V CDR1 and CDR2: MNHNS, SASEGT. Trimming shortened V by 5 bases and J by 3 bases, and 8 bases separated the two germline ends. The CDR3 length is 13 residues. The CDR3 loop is CASSWRHNQPQHF. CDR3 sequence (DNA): TGTGCCAGCAGTTGGAGGCACAATCAGCCCCAGCATTTT.

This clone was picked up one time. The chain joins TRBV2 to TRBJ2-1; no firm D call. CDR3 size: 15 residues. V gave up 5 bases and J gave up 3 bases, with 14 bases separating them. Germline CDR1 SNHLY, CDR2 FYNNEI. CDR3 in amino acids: CASSPQTSVYNEQFF. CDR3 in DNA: TGTGCCAGCAGTCCCCAGACGAGCGTCTACAATGAGCAGTTCTTC. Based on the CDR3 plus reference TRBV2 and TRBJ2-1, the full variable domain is EPEVTQTPSHQVTQMGQEVILRCVPISNHLYFYWYRQILGQKVEFLVSFYNNEISEKSEIFDDQFSVERPDGSNFTLKIRSTKLEDSAMYFCASSPQTSVYNEQFFGPGTRLTVL.

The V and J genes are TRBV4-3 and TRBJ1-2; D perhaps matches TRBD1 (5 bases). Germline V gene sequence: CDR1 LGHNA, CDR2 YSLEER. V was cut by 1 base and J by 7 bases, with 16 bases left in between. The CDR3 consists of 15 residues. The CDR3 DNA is TGCGCCAGCAGCCAAGTCCGGGGGGGGGTAGCTGGCTACACCTTC. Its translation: CASSQVRGGVAGYTF.

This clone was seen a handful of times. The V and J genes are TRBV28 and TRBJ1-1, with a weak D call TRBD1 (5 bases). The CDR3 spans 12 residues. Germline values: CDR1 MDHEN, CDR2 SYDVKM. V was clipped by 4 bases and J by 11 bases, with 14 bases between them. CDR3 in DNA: TGTGCCAGCAGTTCCGTCGACAGTGATGCTTTCTTT. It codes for CASSSVDSDAFF.

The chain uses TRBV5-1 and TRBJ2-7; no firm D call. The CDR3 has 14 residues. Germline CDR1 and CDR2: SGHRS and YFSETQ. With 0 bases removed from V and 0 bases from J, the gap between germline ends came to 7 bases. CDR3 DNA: TGCGCCAGCAGCTTGGACTTGAGCTCCTACGAGCAGTACTTC. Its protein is CASSLDLSSYEQYF.

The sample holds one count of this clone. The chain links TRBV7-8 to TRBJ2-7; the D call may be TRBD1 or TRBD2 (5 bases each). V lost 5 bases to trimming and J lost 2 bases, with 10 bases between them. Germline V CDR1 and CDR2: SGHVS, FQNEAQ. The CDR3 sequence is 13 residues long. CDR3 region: CASSGWGTYEQYF. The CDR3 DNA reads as TGTGCCAGCAGCGGCTGGGGGACCTACGAGCAGTACTTC.

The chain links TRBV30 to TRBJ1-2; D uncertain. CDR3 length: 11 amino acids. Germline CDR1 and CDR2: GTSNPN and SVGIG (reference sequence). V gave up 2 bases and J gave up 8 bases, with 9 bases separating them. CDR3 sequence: CAWSLTGGYTF. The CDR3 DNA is TGTGCCTGGAGTCTTACCGGCGGCTACACCTTC.

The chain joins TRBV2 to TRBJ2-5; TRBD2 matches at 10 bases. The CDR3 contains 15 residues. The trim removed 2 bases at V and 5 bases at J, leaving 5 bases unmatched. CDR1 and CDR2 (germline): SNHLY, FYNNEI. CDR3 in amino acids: CASSESSGGRETQYF. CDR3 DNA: TGTGCCAGCAGTGAATCTAGCGGGGGACGGGAGACCCAGTACTTC. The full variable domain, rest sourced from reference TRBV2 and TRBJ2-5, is EPEVTQTPSHQVTQMGQEVILRCVPISNHLYFYWYRQILGQKVEFLVSFYNNEISEKSEIFDDQFSVERPDGSNFTLKIRSTKLEDSAMYFCASSESSGGRETQYFGPGTRLLVL.

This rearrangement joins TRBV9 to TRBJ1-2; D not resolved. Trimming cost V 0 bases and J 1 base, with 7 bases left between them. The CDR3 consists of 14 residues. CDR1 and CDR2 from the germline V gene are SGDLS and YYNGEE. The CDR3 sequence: CASSVDSINYGYTF. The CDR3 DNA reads TGTGCCAGCAGCGTAGATTCGATTAACTATGGCTACACCTTC.

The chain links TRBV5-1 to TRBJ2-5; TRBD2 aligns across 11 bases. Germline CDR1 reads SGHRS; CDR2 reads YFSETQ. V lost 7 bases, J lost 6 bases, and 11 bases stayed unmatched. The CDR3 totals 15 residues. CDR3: CASSNSGGAEKTQYF. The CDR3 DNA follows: TGCGCCAGCTCAAATAGCGGGGGGGCCGAGAAGACCCAGTACTTC.

The CDR3 protein is CAWSPGRGTDFYNSPLHF. The CDR3 DNA reads TGTGCCTGGAGCCCTGGCAGGGGCACCGACTTTTATAATTCACCCCTCCACTTT. The chain uses TRBV30 and TRBJ1-6, with D possibly matching TRBD1 (6 bases). The CDR3 length is 18 residues. Trimming left V 3 bases short and J 4 bases short, with 22 bases between. CDR1 is GTSNPN and CDR2 is SVGIG in the germline V gene (reference sequence).

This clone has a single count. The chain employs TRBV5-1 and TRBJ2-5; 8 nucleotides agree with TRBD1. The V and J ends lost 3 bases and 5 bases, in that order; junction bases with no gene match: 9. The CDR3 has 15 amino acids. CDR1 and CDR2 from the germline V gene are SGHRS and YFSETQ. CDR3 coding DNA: TGCGCCAGCAGCTACCGGACAGGGAGTATTGAGACCCAGTACTTC. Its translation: CASSYRTGSIETQYF.

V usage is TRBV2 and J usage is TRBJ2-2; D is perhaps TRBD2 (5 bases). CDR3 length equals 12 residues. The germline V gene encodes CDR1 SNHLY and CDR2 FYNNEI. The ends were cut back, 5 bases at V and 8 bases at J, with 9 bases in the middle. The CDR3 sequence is CASSSGNGELFF. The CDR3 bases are TGTGCCAGCAGTTCGGGGAATGGGGAGCTGTTTTTT.